The 27 T cell receptor beta chains in this list originate from one sample, sequenced in a study of cytomegalovirus exposure and HLA in healthy donors. Here immunoSEQ multiplex PCR was the method, and the copy in TCRdb shows in-frame clones only, minus some. The table lists just under 75,000 clones, around 94% of them singletons. Specimen: PBMCs. Source of these receptors: a woman aged 18-29 years in good health and CMV-seropositive.

The sample holds a few counts of this clone. The gene calls are TRBV7-2 and TRBJ1-3, with D possibly being TRBD1 (5 bases). Trimming removed 3 bases from V and 3 bases from J, with 18 bases in between. CDR1 is SGHTA and CDR2 is FQGNSA in the germline V gene. The CDR3 loop spans 17 amino acids. In nucleotides, the CDR3 is TGTGCCAGCAGCTTCCGGCCAGGGTGGTCTAGTGGAAACACCATATATTTT. Translation: CASSFRPGWSSGNTIYF.

V gene TRBV5-4 combines with J gene TRBJ2-5; TRBD1 matches at 10 bases. There are 16 residues in the CDR3. J lost 0 bases, V lost 4 bases, and 6 bases had no gene match. Germline-derived CDR1 and CDR2 are SGHNT and YYREEE (reference sequence). This chain's CDR3 is CASSDRDRGHQETQYF. The CDR3, as DNA: TGTGCCAGCAGCGATCGGGACAGGGGCCACCAAGAGACCCAGTACTTC.

The V and J genes are TRBV6-5 and TRBJ2-1; 11 nucleotides align to TRBD2. CDR3 length equals 16 residues. The J segment lost 1 base and the V segment lost 4 bases, leaving 3 bases of the junction unmatched. Germline CDR1 reads MNHEY; CDR2 reads SVGAGI. CDR3: CASSSRTSGSYNEQFF. CDR3 nucleotide sequence: TGTGCCAGCAGTTCCCGGACTAGCGGGTCCTACAATGAGCAGTTCTTC.

The V and J genes are TRBV7-8 and TRBJ2-3; 13 nucleotides agree with TRBD2. The CDR3 totals 16 residues. CDR1 is SGHVS and CDR2 is FQNEAQ in the germline V gene. The ends lost 3 bases at V and 5 bases at J; junction bases unmatched: 5. CDR3 amino acids: CASSFTGTSGVDTQYF. The CDR3 region has the DNA TGTGCCAGCAGCTTCACCGGGACTAGCGGGGTAGATACGCAGTATTTT.

This chain joins TRBV28 and TRBJ1-4; D call uncertain. Trimming removed 3 bases at V and 0 bases at J, with 5 bases between. This CDR3 contains 14 residues. CDR1 and CDR2 from the germline V gene are MDHEN and SYDVKM. The CDR3 DNA is TGTGCCAGCAGTTTTCAGTCAACTAATGAAAAACTGTTTTTT. It is translated as CASSFQSTNEKLFF.

The chain employs TRBV5-4 and TRBJ2-1; D is uncertain. The germline CDR1 and CDR2 sequences are SGHNT and YYREEE (reference sequence). The CDR3 spans 14 residues. V was shortened by 0 bases and J by 6 bases, with 10 bases between the two germline ends. CDR3 in DNA: TGTGCCAGCAGCTTGGCGGTCAGCGCCAATGAGCAGTTCTTC. This codes for CASSLAVSANEQFF.

The chain is built from TRBV4-1 and TRBJ1-5; D remains unclear. This CDR3 has 13 residues. Trimming removed 0 bases at V and 7 bases at J, with 7 bases between. In germline, CDR1 is MGHRA, CDR2 YSYEKL. The CDR3 DNA is TGCGCCAGCAGCCAAGATGCTCGGCAGCCCCAGCATTTT. It specifies CASSQDARQPQHF.

This sequence joins TRBV19 and TRBJ2-5, with D tentatively TRBD2 (5 bases). The V end was cut by 3 bases, the J end by 4 bases, with 12 bases between. The V gene's germline CDR1 is LNHDA and CDR2 SQIVND (reference sequence). CDR3 length: 14 residues. The CDR3 loop reads CASSMGETTETQYF. CDR3 DNA sequence: TGTGCCAGTAGTATGGGAGAGACAACAGAGACCCAGTACTTC.

The chain has TRBV5-1 and TRBJ2-5, with D maybe TRBD2 (6 bases). The J call is uncertain, as TRBJ2-7 better fits the DNA end. Germline V gives CDR1 SGHRS, CDR2 YFSETQ. This CDR3 spans 15 amino acids. The CDR3 bases are TGCGCCAGCAGCCCGGGGCCGGGGGATGCCTACGAGCAGTACTTC. Protein sequence: CASSPGPGDAYEQYF.

This chain uses TRBV27 with TRBJ2-3, with D hard to call. This CDR3 is built from 11 residues. Germline V CDR1 and CDR2: MNHEY, SMNVEV (reference sequence). The ends were cut back, 7 bases at V and 0 bases at J, with 2 bases in the middle. Written as DNA, the CDR3 is TGTGCCAGCACGAGCACAGATACGCAGTATTTT. This encodes CASTSTDTQYF.

The V and J genes are TRBV27 and TRBJ2-1; D is perhaps TRBD1 (6 bases). Germline assignment: CDR1 MNHEY and CDR2 SMNVEV (reference sequence). This CDR3 has 17 amino acids. V lost 0 bases to trimming and J lost 9 bases, with 21 bases between them. The CDR3 here is CASSLSNRQDFRAEQFF. The CDR3 DNA sequence: TGTGCCAGCAGTTTATCGAATAGACAGGATTTTCGCGCTGAGCAGTTCTTC.

This clone appeared a single time. The V gene is TRBV4-2, the J gene TRBJ1-4; the D is unclear. Germline V gene lookup returns CDR1 LGHNA and CDR2 YNFKEQ. Trimming stripped 4 bases from V and 8 bases from J, with 17 bases between. This CDR3 region has 15 residues. The CDR3 sequence: CASSPLEGSKEKLFF. The DNA for the CDR3 is TGTGCCAGCAGCCCCCTGGAGGGATCGAAGGAAAAACTGTTTTTT.

This rearrangement joins TRBV27 to TRBJ1-5; 9 positions match TRBD1. The CDR3 contains 17 residues. V was pared by 6 bases and J by 0 bases, with 9 bases of the junction left unmatched. CDR1 is MNHEY and CDR2 is SMNVEV in the germline V gene (reference sequence). This chain's CDR3 is CASSHSGQGHSNQPQHF. As DNA, the CDR3 is TGTGCCAGCAGCCATTCGGGACAGGGTCATAGCAATCAGCCCCAGCATTTT.

The gene calls are TRBV6-5 and TRBJ1-1; tentative D call: TRBD1 (6 bases). Trimming took off 4 bases at V and 6 bases at J, with 15 bases between the two ends. Germline CDR1 reads MNHEY; CDR2 reads SVGAGI. The CDR3 runs to 14 residues. This CDR3 reads CASSWLQGNAEAFF. The CDR3 DNA reads as TGTGCCAGCAGTTGGTTACAGGGAAACGCTGAAGCTTTCTTT.

The chain employs TRBV18 and TRBJ1-4; TRBD1 agrees at 8 bases. Germline trimming cut 3 bases from V and 7 bases from J; bases unmatched to any gene: 7. CDR3 length equals 15 residues. CDR1 and CDR2 from the germline V gene are KGHSH and LQKENI. The CDR3, as DNA: TGTGCCAGCTCACCGGGGACAGGCCCGGGTGAAAAACTGTTTTTT. Translation gives CASSPGTGPGEKLFF.

The rearrangement links TRBV13 to TRBJ2-2; 8 nucleotides align to TRBD1. V dropped 3 bases and J dropped 4; count of bases not matched to a gene: 1. The germline V gene has CDR1 PRHDT and CDR2 FYEKMQ (reference sequence). The CDR3 spans 14 residues. The CDR3 DNA sequence: TGTGCCAGCAGCTTCACAGGGGGCACCGGGGAGCTGTTTTTT. Translated: CASSFTGGTGELFF.

The chain combines TRBV5-1 with TRBJ2-7; TRBD2 matches 13 bases. The V segment lost 2 bases and the J segment 12 bases; nucleotides outside the gene matches: 8. The CDR3 is 14 amino acids. Per germline, CDR1 SGHRS and CDR2 YFSETQ. In DNA, the CDR3 is TGCGCCAGCAGCTTCACCGGGACTAGCGGGATCTGGTACTTC. Its translation is CASSFTGTSGIWYF. Looking up the rest from reference TRBV5-1 and TRBJ2-7 gives the full variable domain: KAGVTQTPRYLIKTRGQQVTLSCSPISGHRSVSWYQQTPGQGLQFLFEYFSETQRNKGNFPGRFSGRQFSNSRSEMNVSTLELGDSALYLCASSFTGTSGIWYFGPGTRLTVT.

The chain combines TRBV6-1 with TRBJ1-2; 8 bases match TRBD1. CDR3 length equals 14 residues. Unmatched junction bases numbered 3, after V lost 2 bases and J lost 4 bases. CDR1 is MNHNS and CDR2 is SASEGT in the germline V gene. The CDR3 sequence: CASSEQGAVYGYTF. In nucleotides, the CDR3 is TGTGCCAGCAGTGAACAGGGGGCGGTCTATGGCTACACCTTC.

The chain links TRBV6-5 to TRBJ1-4, with no clear D. Germline V gene data show CDR1 as MNHEY and CDR2 as SVGAGI. This CDR3 region has 14 residues. V lost 5 bases and J lost 0, with 7 bases in between. CDR3 in DNA: TGTGCCAGCAGTCGACTTGCAACTAATGAAAAACTGTTTTTT. It is translated as CASSRLATNEKLFF.

CDR3 region: CASRWDRVYGYTF. For the CDR3, the DNA is TGTGCCAGCAGGTGGGACAGGGTATATGGCTACACCTTC. The rearrangement links TRBV28 to TRBJ1-2; 9 bases are shared with TRBD1. The CDR3 is made up of 13 amino acids. J was trimmed by 5 bases and V by 6 bases; bases with no gene match: 4. In germline, CDR1 is MDHEN, CDR2 SYDVKM.

The chain combines TRBV6-1 with TRBJ2-6, with a tentative D call TRBD1 (6 bases). Germline CDR1 MNHNS, CDR2 SASEGT. V gave up 5 bases and J gave up 2 bases, with 10 bases separating them. This CDR3 region has 15 residues. This chain's CDR3 is CASSIQGAGANVLTF. The CDR3 coding sequence is TGTGCCAGCAGTATACAGGGTGCTGGGGCCAACGTCCTGACTTTC.

This rearrangement joins TRBV11-2 to TRBJ1-6, with 12 bases matching TRBD1. The CDR3 length is 15 residues. CDR1 and CDR2 from the germline V gene are SGHAT and FQNNGV. V was pared by 6 bases and J by 9 bases, with 6 bases of the junction left unmatched. CDR3 nucleotides: TGTGCCAGCAGAGGGACAGGGGGCTCGGGTTCACCCCTCCACTTT. This translates into CASRGTGGSGSPLHF.

The V call is TRBV4-1, the J call TRBJ2-1; possible D gene TRBD2, 7 bases. The CDR3 sequence is 16 residues long. The V gene lost 0 bases and the J gene lost 8 bases, with 17 bases spanning the gap. Germline CDR1 MGHRA, CDR2 YSYEKL. CDR3 sequence reads: CASSQDRGGAGYEQFF. In nucleotides, the CDR3 is TGCGCCAGCAGCCAAGATCGTGGGGGGGCCGGTTATGAGCAGTTCTTC.

This chain links TRBV7-6 with TRBJ1-5; D is possibly TRBD1 (5 bases). The CDR3 runs 15 residues. Trimming removed 4 bases from V and 3 bases from J, with 13 bases in between. CDR1 SGHVS and CDR2 FNYEAQ come from the germline V gene. Written as DNA, the CDR3 is TGTGCCAGCAGCTCGATGGCGGGGGACAATCAGCCCCAGCATTTT. This gives the protein CASSSMAGDNQPQHF.

The chain joins TRBV2 to TRBJ2-3, with 8 positions matching TRBD1. Germline trimming cut 6 bases from V and 1 base from J; bases unmatched to any gene: 15. This CDR3 spans 18 amino acids. The germline CDR1 and CDR2 sequences are SNHLY and FYNNEI. The CDR3 spells CASSETSTDRARTDTQYF. As DNA, the CDR3 is TGTGCCAGCAGCGAAACCTCGACGGACAGGGCCCGCACAGATACGCAGTATTTT.

A remark on this clone: The junction departs from the called germline gene at one end, perhaps through a read error. The sample holds other DNA sequences that translate to the same CDR3. V and J are TRBV27 and TRBJ1-1; D gene unclear. From germline, CDR1 is MNHEY and CDR2 SMNVEV (reference sequence). The CDR3 loop spans 13 amino acids. CDR3 coding DNA: TGTGCCAGTAGTTTATCTGTCCTGACTGAAGCTTTCTTT. Protein sequence: CASSLSVLTEAFF.

The V call is TRBV6-1, the J call TRBJ2-1; 9 nucleotides match TRBD2. V was pared by 1 base and J by 9 bases, with 4 bases of the junction left unmatched. CDR1 is MNHNS, CDR2 SASEGT, per germline. The CDR3 has 14 amino acids. CDR3 sequence: CASSEVAGEREQFF. As DNA, the CDR3 is TGTGCCAGCAGTGAAGTAGCGGGAGAACGTGAGCAGTTCTTC.